One sample yielded the 25 T cell receptor beta chains listed below, sequenced in a study of blood T cells in healthy people across ages. Through a sample-barcoded 5' primer and a J-beta primer mix, a second PCR was run for about 6 to 11 cycles. A single record per CDR3 protein comes from TCRdb applying MiXCR to the 5' RACE reads. Among over 1.5 million distinct CDR3 sequences, less than 50% were seen once, and the ten largest hold less than 2.5%. Sequenced material: blood. The receptor source for this set is a woman in her thirties or forties in good health.

This clonotype was found a few times. The chain couples TRBV12-3 or TRBV12-4 to TRBJ2-7; D is undetermined. There are 14 residues in the CDR3. Trimming left V 5 bases short and J 3 bases short, with 14 bases between. This CDR3 reads CASSPRRRLYEQYF. In DNA, the CDR3 is TGTGCCAGCAGTCCCCGCAGGAGACTCTACGAGCAGTACTTC.

V usage is TRBV11-2 and J usage is TRBJ1-2, with D hard to call. The germline gives CDR1 SGHAT, CDR2 FQNNGV. The CDR3 contains 14 residues. V was trimmed by 1 base and J by 3 bases, leaving 9 bases between them. CDR3: CASSLVSGDYGYTF. The CDR3 DNA is TGTGCCAGCAGCTTAGTGTCAGGAGACTATGGCTACACCTTC.

The chain carries TRBV20-1 and TRBJ1-4; TRBD1 matches at 8 bases. In germline, CDR1 is DFQATT, CDR2 SNEGSKA (reference sequence). The length of the CDR3 is 15 residues. V shed 6 bases, J shed 3 bases, and the junction held 9 bases outside the gene matches. Here the CDR3 DNA reads TGCAGTGCCCCAAACCCGACAGGGGCTAATGAAAAACTGTTTTTT. Protein product: CSAPNPTGANEKLFF.

Worth noting for this clonotype: A much more abundant neighbour one base away suggests this may be a read error. The chain has TRBV12-3 or TRBV12-4 and TRBJ2-1; 9 bases are shared with TRBD1. V shed 7 bases, J shed 3 bases, and the junction held 7 bases outside the gene matches. The CDR3 has 15 amino acids. CDR3 sequence (DNA): TGTGCCAGCACCCAACCGGGACAGGGCTACAATGAGCAGTTCTTC. It codes for CASTQPGQGYNEQFF.

In this sample, this clonotype turned up many times. The CDR3 nucleotides are TGTGCCATCAGTGACTCCGGACCGAGGGAGACCCAGTACTTC. Residues: CAISDSGPRETQYF. The J gene is TRBJ2-5, the V gene TRBV10-3; D gene unclear. V gave up 3 bases and J gave up 5 bases, with 13 bases separating them. Looked up from germline, CDR1 is ENHRY and CDR2 is SYGVKD. This CDR3 is 14 amino acids long.

This chain's CDR3 is CASSVALSGLYNEQFF. Here the CDR3 DNA reads TGTGCCAGCAGCGTAGCACTGAGCGGGCTCTACAATGAGCAGTTCTTC. V usage is TRBV9 and J usage is TRBJ2-1; weak D call: TRBD2 (6 bases). Trimming stripped 0 bases from V and 3 bases from J, with 13 bases between. From germline, CDR1 is SGDLS and CDR2 YYNGEE. The CDR3 is 16 amino acids.

V is TRBV20-1 and J is TRBJ2-7; TRBD1 might be the D (6 bases). This CDR3 comprises 15 residues. Germline-derived CDR1 and CDR2 are DFQATT and SNEGSKA (reference sequence). Deletions cut 0 bases from V and 0 bases from J, with 12 bases between. This chain's CDR3 is CSARDRRTASYEQYF. The CDR3 DNA sequence: TGCAGTGCTAGAGATAGGAGGACAGCCTCCTACGAGCAGTACTTC.

This clonotype was observed a few times. The chain is built from TRBV11-2 and TRBJ2-1, with 8 bases lining up with TRBD2. The CDR3 extends over 15 amino acids. V lost 6 bases and J lost 5; bases outside the gene matches: 9. Germline V gene lookup returns CDR1 SGHAT and CDR2 FQNNGV. CDR3 residues: CASRFLGGANNEQFF. The CDR3 DNA reads TGTGCCAGCAGATTTCTCGGGGGGGCAAACAATGAGCAGTTCTTC.

This clonotype was observed a single time. One end of the junction fails to match germline, which may point to a read error. The J gene is TRBJ2-7, the V gene TRBV3-1; 7 nucleotides align to TRBD2. The CDR3 consists of 16 residues. CDR1 and CDR2 (germline): LGHDT, YNNKEL (reference sequence). The CDR3 protein is CVSSQEFNWREYEQYF. CDR3 in DNA: TGTGTCAGCAGCCAAGAGTTCAACTGGCGGGAGTACGAGCAGTACTTC.

DNA for the CDR3: TGCGCCAGCAGCCAAGTTTCGGGTAGGGCAGAGCAGTACTTC. Translation gives CASSQVSGRAEQYF. This chain uses TRBV4-3 with TRBJ2-5; D not certain. Germline V gene lookup returns CDR1 LGHNA and CDR2 YSLEER. Trimming shortened V by 1 base and J by 11 bases, and 17 bases separated the two germline ends. The CDR3 totals 14 residues.

This clonotype showed up just a few times. The chain combines TRBV6-2 or TRBV6-3 with TRBJ2-7, with 9 bases lining up with TRBD1. The V segment lost 4 bases and the J segment 6 bases; nucleotides outside the gene matches: 10. CDR1 and CDR2 from the germline V gene are MNHEY and SVGEGT. This CDR3 spans 15 amino acids. The CDR3 DNA reads TGTGCCAGCAGTTCTCCTCACAGGGGGCAGGGCGAGCAGTACTTC. It yields the protein CASSSPHRGQGEQYF.

This sequence joins TRBV20-1 and TRBJ2-5, with no clear D. The CDR3 runs to 13 residues. V dropped 2 bases and J dropped 4 bases, with 11 bases sitting between them. Looked up from germline, CDR1 is DFQATT and CDR2 is SNEGSKA (reference sequence). This CDR3 reads CSARIGSSETQYF. The CDR3 nucleotides read TGCAGTGCTAGAATCGGCAGTTCAGAGACCCAGTACTTC.

This rearrangement joins TRBV5-6 to TRBJ2-3, with D perhaps matching TRBD2 (5 bases). V was trimmed by 1 base and J by 4 bases, leaving 13 bases between them. CDR3 length: 15 residues. Germline V gene lookup returns CDR1 SGHDT and CDR2 YYEEEE. The DNA for the CDR3 is TGTGCCAGCAGCTTGACGGTTGGAGGCCCAGATACGCAGTATTTT. Encoded protein: CASSLTVGGPDTQYF. The full variable domain, with the rest looked up from reference TRBV5-6 and TRBJ2-3, is DAGVTQSPTHLIKTRGQQVTLRCSPKSGHDTVSWYQQALGQGPQFIFQYYEEEERQRGNFPDRFSGHQFPNYSSELNVNALLLGDSALYLCASSLTVGGPDTQYFGPGTRLTVL.

This clonotype was picked up a small number of times. J is TRBJ1-1 and V is TRBV7-3, with TRBD1 identical over 9 bases. J was trimmed by 2 bases and V by 4 bases; bases with no gene match: 2. Germline lookup yields CDR1 SGHTA and CDR2 FQGTGA. The CDR3 is made up of 14 amino acids. CDR3 nucleotides: TGTGCCAGCAGCTCGGGACAGGGTAACACTGAAGCTTTCTTT. This translates into CASSSGQGNTEAFF.

This chain joins TRBV7-2 and TRBJ2-4; 10 bases are shared with TRBD1. Germline CDR1 SGHTA, CDR2 FQGNSA. This CDR3 has 14 residues. The J segment lost 9 bases and the V segment lost 5 bases, leaving 7 bases of the junction unmatched. The CDR3 bases are TGTGCCAGCAGCCCAGGGACAGGGGTCGGCATTCAGTACTTC. Its translation is CASSPGTGVGIQYF.

V and J are TRBV7-2 and TRBJ2-5; a weak D match, TRBD2 (6 bases). The CDR3 spans 14 residues. Germline CDR1 is SGHTA and CDR2 is FQGNSA. The V end was cut by 3 bases, the J end by 2 bases, with 10 bases between. The CDR3 protein is CASSLTRAQETQYF. CDR3 coding DNA: TGTGCCAGCAGCTTGACTAGGGCACAAGAGACCCAGTACTTC.

This clonotype turned up a few times. The V and J genes are TRBV20-1 and TRBJ2-5; 8 positions agree with TRBD2. The J call is in doubt because the DNA end fits TRBJ2-7 better. Germline values: CDR1 DFQATT, CDR2 SNEGSKA (reference sequence). The CDR3 is made up of 14 amino acids. The CDR3 region is CSARDPGGVYEQYF. As DNA, the CDR3 is TGCAGTGCTAGAGATCCCGGGGGGGTCTACGAGCAGTACTTC.

This chain links TRBV4-3 with TRBJ2-1; D is perhaps TRBD1 (6 bases). The V and J ends lost 0 bases and 5 bases respectively, with 11 bases between them. Germline V gives CDR1 LGHNA, CDR2 YSLEER. This CDR3 is 15 amino acids long. The CDR3 DNA reads as TGCGCCAGCAGCCAAGAAAGGACAGCCAACAATGAGCAGTTCTTC. It is translated as CASSQERTANNEQFF.

This chain links TRBV2 with TRBJ2-7; D is uncertain. Trimming removed 5 bases at V and 3 bases at J, with 11 bases between. The CDR3 has 13 residues. The germline CDR1 and CDR2 sequences are SNHLY and FYNNEI. This CDR3 reads CASSRLKDYEQYF. DNA of the CDR3: TGTGCCAGCAGTAGGTTAAAAGACTACGAGCAGTACTTC. The variable domain in full, completed from reference TRBV2 and TRBJ2-7, reads EPEVTQTPSHQVTQMGQEVILRCVPISNHLYFYWYRQILGQKVEFLVSFYNNEISEKSEIFDDQFSVERPDGSNFTLKIRSTKLEDSAMYFCASSRLKDYEQYFGPGTRLTVT.

The V call is TRBV7-9, the J call TRBJ1-2, with 9 bases that match TRBD1. After removal of 5 bases from V and 7 bases from J, the junction contained 17 bases not matched to a gene. The CDR3 covers 17 residues. Germline V gene sequence: CDR1 SEHNR, CDR2 FQNEAQ (reference sequence). CDR3 coding DNA: TGTGCCAGCAGCACATCCGGGACAGGGTTCTTTGGGGGTGGCTACACCTTC. Translation gives CASSTSGTGFFGGGYTF.

This clonotype has just a few counts. The V gene is TRBV20-1, the J gene TRBJ2-5; TRBD2 aligns across 13 bases. CDR3 length: 16 residues. The germline V gene has CDR1 DFQATT and CDR2 SNEGSKA (reference sequence). For the CDR3, the DNA is TGCAGCGCCGGGACTAGCGGGGCGTACTTCCAAGAGACCCAGTACTTC. Amino acid sequence: CSAGTSGAYFQETQYF.

The sample holds one count of this clonotype. V usage is TRBV20-1 and J usage is TRBJ1-2, with 8 bases lining up with TRBD1. This CDR3 is 18 amino acids long. The V gene end was trimmed by 1 base and the J gene end by 2 bases; junction bases not matched to a gene: 15. CDR1 and CDR2 from the germline V gene are DFQATT and SNEGSKA (reference sequence). CDR3 sequence: CSARVPPSDRDNNYGYTF. Written as DNA, the CDR3 is TGCAGTGCTAGAGTTCCTCCGTCGGACAGGGACAACAACTATGGCTACACCTTC.

V is TRBV14 and J is TRBJ2-3, with D possibly matching TRBD2 (6 bases). The V gene's germline CDR1 is SGHDN and CDR2 FVKESK. The germline V and J ends were trimmed by 4 bases and 0 bases, with 14 bases remaining between them. The CDR3 runs 16 residues. The CDR3 sequence: CASSPHGGPSTDTQYF. The CDR3 DNA sequence: TGTGCCAGCAGCCCCCACGGGGGACCTAGCACAGATACGCAGTATTTT.

The chain employs TRBV7-2 and TRBJ2-7; weak D call: TRBD1 (5 bases). CDR3 length: 15 residues. V was trimmed by 2 bases and J by 4 bases, leaving 15 bases between them. Germline CDR1 SGHTA, CDR2 FQGNSA. The CDR3 reads CASSLSDTFIYEQYF. Written as DNA, the CDR3 is TGTGCCAGCAGCTTATCGGACACCTTTATATACGAGCAGTACTTC.

The chain carries TRBV7-2 and TRBJ2-1; TRBD2 is a possible D gene (5 bases). V was trimmed by 4 bases and J by 13 bases, leaving 20 bases between them. There are 14 residues in the CDR3. CDR1 and CDR2 (germline): SGHTA, FQGNSA. CDR3 in amino acids: CASSSPGSEETQFF. The CDR3 region has the DNA TGTGCCAGCAGCTCCCCGGGATCTGAAGAGACCCAGTTCTTC.